This T cell receptor beta chain was identified in a study of Ad26.COV2.S vaccination and SARS-CoV-2 variants. Study overall: Into the muscle, Ad26.COV2.S was dosed once or twice, 56 days apart.

Treatment here: 19 received Ad26.COV2.S at low or high dose, single or two shots; 5 received placebo; per-sample allocation not given. Day 63 after the first vaccine or placebo injection was the time point for sampling. CDR3 length: 15 amino acids. Looked up from germline, CDR1 is MNHEY and CDR2 is SVGAGI. V lost 1 base and J 7 bases, leaving 13 bases between the germline ends. Data came from immunoSEQ multiplex PCR; TCRdb stores just in-frame clones and leaves some out. The sample yields roughly 450,000 clones, over 75% seen once. The chain is built from TRBV6-5 and TRBJ1-4; D perhaps matches TRBD1 (5 bases). The receptor's source is a person aged 18 to 65 who received the Ad26.COV2.S COVID-19 vaccine or a placebo. Material: peripheral blood, obtained in a trial of Ad26.COV2.S vaccine versus placebo. The CDR3 DNA sequence: TGTGCCAGCAGTTACTGGAGTACAGGTGGTGAAAAACTGTTTTTT. Translation: CASSYWSTGGEKLFF.